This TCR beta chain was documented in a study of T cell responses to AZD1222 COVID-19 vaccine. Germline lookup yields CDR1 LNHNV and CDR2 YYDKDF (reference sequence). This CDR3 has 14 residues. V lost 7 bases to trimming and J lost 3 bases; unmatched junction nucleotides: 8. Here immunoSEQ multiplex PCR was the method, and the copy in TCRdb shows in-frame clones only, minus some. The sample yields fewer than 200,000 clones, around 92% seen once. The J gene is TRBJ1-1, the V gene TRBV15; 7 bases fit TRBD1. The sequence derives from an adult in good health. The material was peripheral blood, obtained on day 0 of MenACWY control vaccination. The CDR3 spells CATNPRQGYTEAFF. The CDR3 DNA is TGTGCCACCAACCCTCGACAGGGTTACACTGAAGCTTTCTTT.